The 7 T cell receptor beta chains presented below share a single source sample, sequenced in a study of blood T cells in healthy people across ages. It was with a sample-barcoded 5' primer and a J-beta primer mix that a second PCR of roughly 7 to 12 cycles was run. TCRdb called the 5' RACE reads again in MiXCR, with one record for every CDR3 protein. The sample includes about 640,000 distinct CDR3 sequences, approximately 30% of them seen just once. Sequencing used blood. The receptors derive from a woman of 80 years or more in good health.

In its sample, this clonotype was seen many times. Here the CDR3 DNA reads TGCGCCAGCAGCGTCACCGGGACAGGGGGAGTCTACGAGCAGTACTTC. Residues: CASSVTGTGGVYEQYF. This sequence joins TRBV5-1 and TRBJ2-7; 11 bases match TRBD1. V lost 4 bases and J lost 3; bases outside the gene matches: 9. From germline, CDR1 is SGHRS and CDR2 YFSETQ. This CDR3 has 16 residues. Based on the CDR3 plus reference TRBV5-1 and TRBJ2-7, the full variable domain is KAGVTQTPRYLIKTRGQQVTLSCSPISGHRSVSWYQQTPGQGLQFLFEYFSETQRNKGNFPGRFSGRQFSNSRSEMNVSTLELGDSALYLCASSVTGTGGVYEQYFGPGTRLTVT.

Ten or more counts support this clonotype. J is TRBJ2-5 and V is TRBV6-6; no firm D call. Germline V CDR1 and CDR2: MNHNY, SVGAGI (reference sequence). Trimming removed 2 bases at V and 5 bases at J, with 6 bases between. The CDR3 has 12 residues. CDR3 protein: CASSYGSETQYF. In nucleotides, the CDR3 is TGTGCCAGCAGTTACGGTTCGGAGACCCAGTACTTC.

This clonotype was counted ten times or more. The chain is built from TRBV29-1 and TRBJ2-7; 7 bases fit TRBD1. Looked up from germline, CDR1 is SQVTM and CDR2 is ANQGSEA. The CDR3 sequence is 14 residues long. Germline trimming cut 7 bases from V and 6 bases from J; bases unmatched to any gene: 15. The CDR3 DNA is TGCAGCGCGCGAACGGGACAGAGGACGGGCGAGCAGTACTTC. It codes for CSARTGQRTGEQYF.

The sample holds one count of this clonotype. The junction differs from germline at one of its ends, possibly a read error. J is TRBJ1-5 and V is TRBV5-6, with D possibly TRBD1 on 5 matching bases. Germline CDR1 is SGHDT and CDR2 is YYEEEE. The CDR3 has 13 amino acids. The CDR3 DNA is TGTGCCTGCAGCTGGGGGAGCAATCAGCCCCAGCATTTT. Translated: CACSWGSNQPQHF.

This clonotype was recorded a few times. The genes are TRBV5-1 and TRBJ2-2, with D unclear. The CDR3 runs to 16 residues. Deletions cut 0 bases from V and 5 bases from J, with 14 bases between. CDR1 and CDR2 from the germline V gene are SGHRS and YFSETQ. The CDR3 protein is CASSLGGSLSTGELFF. The CDR3 DNA sequence: TGCGCCAGCAGCTTGGGAGGTTCCTTGAGTACCGGGGAGCTGTTTTTT.

This clonotype occurred many times. This chain links TRBV20-1 with TRBJ2-7; possibly TRBD2 for D (6 bases). The germline CDR1 and CDR2 sequences are DFQATT and SNEGSKA (reference sequence). The V end was cut by 5 bases, the J end by 6 bases, with 17 bases between. The CDR3 spans 13 residues. CDR3 DNA sequence: TGCAGTGCTCTCCGGAGCGGGTGGTTCGAGCAGTACTTC. The encoded protein is CSALRSGWFEQYF.

Concerning this clonotype: A much larger clone differs from this one at a single base, so this may be a read error. The chain is built from TRBV12-1 and TRBJ2-7; the DNA was not used to check the table's D call, TRBD1. TRBV12-1 is reported as a pseudogene. There are 15 residues in the CDR3. CDR3 in amino acids: CVSSWGREPSYEQYF. DNA of the CDR3: TGTGTCAGCAGCTGGGGCCGGGAGCCCTCCTACGAGCAGTACTTC.